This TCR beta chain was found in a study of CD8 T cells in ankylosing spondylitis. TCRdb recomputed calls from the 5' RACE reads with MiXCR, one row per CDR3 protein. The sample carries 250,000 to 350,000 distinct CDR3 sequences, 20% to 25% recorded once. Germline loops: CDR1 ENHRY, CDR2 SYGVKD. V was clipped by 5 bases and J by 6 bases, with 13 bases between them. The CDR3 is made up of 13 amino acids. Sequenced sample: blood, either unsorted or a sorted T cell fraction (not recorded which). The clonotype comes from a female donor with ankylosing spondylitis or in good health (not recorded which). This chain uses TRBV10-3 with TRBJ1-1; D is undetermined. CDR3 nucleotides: TGTGCCATCAGTAAAGCGGGCGGGGCTGAAGCTTTCTTT. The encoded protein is CAISKAGGAEAFF.